This T cell receptor beta chain was identified during a study of blood T cell repertoires in COVID-19. Across the study: Both acute and convalescent COVID-19 samples were obtained from the United States, Italy and Spain. T cells, B-cell-depleted T cells, or PBMCs provided the cDNA or gDNA that served as material.

The germline V gene encodes CDR1 SGHRS and CDR2 YFSETQ. V lost 4 bases and J lost 0, with 7 bases in between. The CDR3 sequence is 13 residues long. How the authors handled the data: For nucleated cells, counts were estimated from reference gene primer amplification. Method: immunoSEQ multiplex PCR; TCRdb's copy keeps in-frame clones and lacks some. The DNA gave D and trimming, while V, J and clone size come from that table. Counted here are 100,000 to 150,000 clones, about 85% occurring once; the ten biggest clones make up more than 6.5%. Sequenced input: peripheral blood. This receptor was obtained from a man of 80 years or more with active or convalescent COVID-19. The chain employs TRBV5-1 and TRBJ1-1; no definite D call. Written as DNA, the CDR3 is TGCGCCAGCAGCCCCGAGGTGAACACTGAAGCTTTCTTT. Its translation: CASSPEVNTEAFF. The variable domain in full, with the rest retrieved from reference TRBV5-1 and TRBJ1-1, is KAGVTQTPRYLIKTRGQQVTLSCSPISGHRSVSWYQQTPGQGLQFLFEYFSETQRNKGNFPGRFSGRQFSNSRSEMNVSTLELGDSALYLCASSPEVNTEAFFGQGTRLTVV.